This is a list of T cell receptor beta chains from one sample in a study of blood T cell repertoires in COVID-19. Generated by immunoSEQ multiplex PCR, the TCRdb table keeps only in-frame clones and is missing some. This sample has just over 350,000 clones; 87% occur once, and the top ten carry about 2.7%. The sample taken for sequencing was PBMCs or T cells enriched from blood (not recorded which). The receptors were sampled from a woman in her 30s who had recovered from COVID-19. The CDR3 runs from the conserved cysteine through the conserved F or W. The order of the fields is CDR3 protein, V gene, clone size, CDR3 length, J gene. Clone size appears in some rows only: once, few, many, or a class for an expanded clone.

CASSPPGQVAPQHF TRBV6-6 NA 14 TRBJ1-5
CASSLQKWEQYF TRBV7-9 few 12 TRBJ2-7
CASSDGSQPQHF TRBV2 NA 12 TRBJ1-5
CASSVKLGELFF TRBV9 NA 12 TRBJ2-2
CASTATYTNEKLFF TRBV28 once 14 TRBJ1-4
CASSPRGVHEQFF TRBV28 NA 13 TRBJ2-1
CASGGHDEIYEQYF TRBV6-5 NA 14 TRBJ2-7
CASSMKGTNYEQYF TRBV19 NA 14 TRBJ2-7
CASSEAVSGEVLGYEQYF TRBV6-1 NA 18 TRBJ2-7
CASSYLDRREQYF TRBV6-5 NA 13 TRBJ2-7
CASSGGGGWGNQPQHF TRBV11-2 NA 16 TRBJ1-5
CASSPQGVTSYEQYF TRBV5-1 few 15 TRBJ2-7
CASSLTSYNEQFF TRBV28 NA 13 TRBJ2-1
CASSLEGLAYEQYF TRBV7-2 NA 14 TRBJ2-7
CASSEERGGSYEQYF TRBV2 NA 15 TRBJ2-7
CAISEHRGAGELFF TRBV10-3 NA 14 TRBJ2-2
CASRGGLPPLHF TRBV6-5 NA 12 TRBJ1-6
CATWGQGRETQYF TRBV25-1 once 13 TRBJ2-5
CASSATGAVEAEAFF TRBV5-1 NA 15 TRBJ1-1
CASSPGTSGIQEQFF TRBV27 few 15 TRBJ2-1
CASSPPGTEAFF TRBV7-8 NA 12 TRBJ1-1
CASKSGGSSYEQYF TRBV28 NA 14 TRBJ2-7
CASSLDRGRLGRGYTF TRBV5-8 NA 16 TRBJ1-2
CASSPGQGEQFF TRBV7-6 NA 12 TRBJ2-1
CASSWEPGQGVLQYF TRBV7-8 NA 15 TRBJ2-7
CASSADSSSYNSPLHF TRBV2 NA 16 TRBJ1-6
CASSWGGSKNIQYF TRBV7-9 NA 14 TRBJ2-4
CASSSKRTGGSQPQHF TRBV7-8 NA 16 TRBJ1-5
CASSLAGQGNSPLHF TRBV5-1 NA 15 TRBJ1-6
CASSQDGGQGPSPLHF TRBV4-2 NA 16 TRBJ1-6